Shown below are 4 T cell receptor beta chains from a single sample sequenced in a study of blood T cells in healthy people across ages. For the second PCR, which ran for about 6 to 12 cycles, a sample-barcoded 5' primer and a J-beta primer mix were used. TCRdb recomputed calls from the 5' RACE reads with MiXCR, one row per CDR3 protein. The top ten clones hold roughly 8.2% of a sample with fewer than 1.5 million distinct CDR3 sequences, 40% to 50% of them seen once. Material for sequencing was blood. The receptors were gathered from a woman in her late teens or twenties in good health.

This chain uses TRBV3-1 with TRBJ2-3; 11 positions agree with TRBD2. Trimming removed 2 bases from V and 1 base from J; junction bases left unmatched: 5. Germline CDR1 is LGHDT and CDR2 is YNNKEL (reference sequence). This CDR3 region has 17 residues. The CDR3 spells CASSQYGTSGGTDTQYF. CDR3 DNA: TGTGCCAGCAGCCAATACGGGACTAGCGGAGGCACAGATACGCAGTATTTT.

Ten or more counts support this clonotype. This sequence joins TRBV5-1 and TRBJ2-1; D is possibly TRBD1 (5 bases). This CDR3 spans 14 amino acids. Per germline, CDR1 SGHRS and CDR2 YFSETQ. The V end was cut by 5 bases, the J end by 3 bases, with 12 bases between. CDR3 DNA sequence: TGCGCCAGCAGAGCTGGGGCCGACTACAATGAGCAGTTCTTC. Protein: CASRAGADYNEQFF.

The J gene is TRBJ1-2, the V gene TRBV12-3 or TRBV12-4; tentatively, D is TRBD1 (5 bases). The CDR3 sequence is 13 residues long. Trimming took 4 bases from V and 6 from J, leaving 12 bases between them. The CDR3 sequence is CASSCEAGHGYTF. The DNA for the CDR3 is TGTGCCAGCAGTTGTGAGGCAGGGCATGGCTACACCTTC.

The chain has TRBV7-9 and TRBJ1-6; 10 nucleotides match TRBD1. The CDR3 runs 15 residues. CDR1 is SEHNR and CDR2 is FQNEAQ in the germline V gene (reference sequence). V lost 4 bases and J lost 9; bases outside the gene matches: 6. The CDR3 here is CASSSGTGDSSPLHF. DNA for the CDR3: TGTGCCAGCAGCTCGGGGACAGGGGATAGTTCACCCCTCCACTTT.